This T cell receptor beta chain was observed in a study of regulatory dendritic cells for organ transplantation. Germline lookup yields CDR1 MDHEN and CDR2 SYDVKM. This CDR3 has 12 residues. Trimming took 5 bases from V and 6 from J; bases not matched to a gene: 4. Measured with immunoSEQ multiplex PCR; TCRdb has only the in-frame clones, and not every one. The repertoire holds 30,000 to 40,000 clones, with 85% to 90% as singletons. The chain uses TRBV28 and TRBJ2-7; 7 bases are shared with TRBD1. Sequencing was carried out using naive CD4+ T cells from blood. The subset: CD45RA+ naive T cells. This sequence was found in a human donor in good health. For the CDR3, the DNA is TGTGCCAGCAGTCGTAGGGGGCCCGAGCAGTACTTC. This encodes CASSRRGPEQYF. The complete variable domain, with remaining parts taken from reference TRBV28 and TRBJ2-7, reads DVKVTQSSRYLVKRTGEKVFLECVQDMDHENMFWYRQDPGLGLRLIYFSYDVKMKEKGDIPEGYSVSREKKERFSLILESASTNQTSMYLCASSRRGPEQYFGPGTRLTVT.